Here is one T cell receptor beta chain with its context. This specimen belongs to a study of blood T cell repertoires in COVID-19. Looking at the study overall: Sources were T cells, B-cell-depleted T cells, or PBMCs; the material itself was cDNA or gDNA.

Participants, about 18 to 90 years old, spanned approximately 25 US areas. Germline CDR1 is MDHEN and CDR2 is SYDVKM. V dropped 3 bases and J dropped 8 bases, with 19 bases sitting between them. The CDR3 has 15 residues. Methods used by the authors: It was from reference gene primer amplification that nucleated cell counts were estimated. Sequencing was performed with immunoSEQ multiplex PCR; in TCRdb, only in-frame clones are kept and a portion is missing. That table furnishes V, J and clone size, whereas the DNA furnished D and trimming. The repertoire holds 140,000 to 150,000 clones, with approximately 88% as singletons.

The sequencing input was PBMCs or T cells enriched from blood (not recorded which). This chain joins TRBV28 and TRBJ1-1; D is possibly TRBD1 (6 bases). This receptor was identified in a woman aged 30 to 39 with acute COVID-19. The CDR3 nucleotides are TGTGCCAGCAGTTTGTCTCGTCGAGGGGGAAGGGAAGCTTTCTTT. This codes for CASSLSRRGGREAFF.